Listed below are T cell receptor beta chains from one sample, sequenced in a study of CD8 T cells in ankylosing spondylitis. Via MiXCR, TCRdb re-called the 5' RACE reads, giving one row per CDR3 protein. Of about 300,000 distinct CDR3 sequences listed, under 25% are singletons. Input material: blood, either unsorted or a sorted T cell fraction (not recorded which). The receptor source for this set is a female donor with ankylosing spondylitis or in good health (not recorded which). Both conserved end residues are part of each CDR3. A D gene is named only where the DNA matches it firmly. Some rows mark clone size as missing; the rest say once, few, many or name a class of expanded clone.

clone size	V gene	J gene	D gene	CDR3 DNA	CDR3 protein
few	TRBV24-1	TRBJ2-1	TRBD1	TGTGCCACCAGTGATCCAGGGGGCGACCGGTCCAATGAGCAGTTCTTC	CATSDPGGDRSNEQFF
NA	TRBV9	TRBJ2-3	TRBD2	TGTGCCAGCAGCGTAGGGGCGGGAGCGGAAGATACGCAGTATTTT	CASSVGAGAEDTQYF
few	TRBV7-2	TRBJ2-1	TRBD2	TGTGCCAGCACCCAGCGGGAGATCCAGTTCTTC	CASTQREIQFF
many	TRBV20-1	TRBJ2-1	NA	TGCAGTGCTAGATCGGCTCGCAATGAGCAGTTCTTC	CSARSARNEQFF
NA	TRBV6-2/TRBV6-3	TRBJ2-7	TRBD1	TGTGCCAGCACCTGGCCCGGGACAGGGAACGAGCAGTACTTC	CASTWPGTGNEQYF
many	TRBV5-1	TRBJ2-7	NA	TGCGCCAGCAGCTTTGACCTTTTGGGGGGAAAGGTCTACGAGCAGTACTTC	CASSFDLLGGKVYEQYF
few	TRBV12-3/TRBV12-4	TRBJ2-1	TRBD2	TGTGCCAGCAGCTGGACTAGCGGAGGGGGTTACAATGAGCAGTTCTTC	CASSWTSGGGYNEQFF
few	TRBV14	TRBJ1-1	NA	TGTGCCAGCAGCCCGCTAATGAACACTGAAGCTTTCTTT	CASSPLMNTEAFF
NA	TRBV7-2	TRBJ1-4	TRBD1	TGTGCCAGCAGGCAGGGGGTTAATAATGAAAAACTGTTTTTT	CASRQGVNNEKLFF
many	TRBV4-2	TRBJ2-3	TRBD2	TGTGCCAGCAGCCAAGAGGGACTAGCGGGAGGCACAGATACGCAGTATTTT	CASSQEGLAGGTDTQYF
NA	TRBV7-9	TRBJ1-1	NA	TGTGCCAGCAGCCTACAGGCTACGGGGACTGAAGCTTTCTTT	CASSLQATGTEAFF
NA	TRBV9	TRBJ2-2	TRBD2	TGTGCCAGCAGCGTAGGGCCGGGAGGCCCCCGGAACGGGGAGCTGTTTTTT	CASSVGPGGPRNGELFF
many	TRBV7-2	TRBJ1-1	TRBD1	TGTGCCAGCAGCTTATGGCGACAGGGGGCCCTTGAAGCTTTCTTT	CASSLWRQGALEAFF
NA	TRBV4-2	TRBJ1-4	NA	TGTGCCAGCAGCCAAGTCGAAAAACTGTTTTTT	CASSQVEKLFF
NA	TRBV2	TRBJ1-2	NA	TGTGCCAGCAGTGAACAAAGGCTACTTGGCTACACCTTC	CASSEQRLLGYTF
NA	TRBV2	TRBJ2-5	TRBD2	TGTGCCACCCAGAGCGGGAGGGCCAGAGAGACCCAGTACTTC	CATQSGRARETQYF
many	TRBV18	TRBJ1-1	TRBD1	TGTGCCAGCTTACCCAGACAGGGGGCCGCGAACACTGAAGCTTTCTTT	CASLPRQGAANTEAFF
many	TRBV4-3	TRBJ2-3	NA	TGCGCCAGCAGCCAGGGTGGAGGGACAGCCAATGCCGATACGCAGTATTTT	CASSQGGGTANADTQYF
few	TRBV20-1	TRBJ2-7	NA	TGCAGTGCTAGAGATCTGTACGTTCCCCCCTACGAGCAGTACTTC	CSARDLYVPPYEQYF
few	TRBV7-2	TRBJ2-7	NA	TGTGCCAGCAGTTTGGACGGAACTTCCTACGAGCAGTACTTC	CASSLDGTSYEQYF
NA	TRBV5-1	TRBJ2-7	TRBD2	TGCGCCAGCAGCTTGGGACTAGCACTGTCCTACGAGCAGTACTTC	CASSLGLALSYEQYF
few	TRBV7-2	TRBJ2-3	NA	TGTGCCAGCAGTTTCGGCGGTCTGGGCACAGATACGCAGTATTTT	CASSFGGLGTDTQYF
many	TRBV25-1	TRBJ1-1	TRBD1	TGTGCCAGCAGTGAACCCGGGACAGGAGCTTTCTTT	CASSEPGTGAFF